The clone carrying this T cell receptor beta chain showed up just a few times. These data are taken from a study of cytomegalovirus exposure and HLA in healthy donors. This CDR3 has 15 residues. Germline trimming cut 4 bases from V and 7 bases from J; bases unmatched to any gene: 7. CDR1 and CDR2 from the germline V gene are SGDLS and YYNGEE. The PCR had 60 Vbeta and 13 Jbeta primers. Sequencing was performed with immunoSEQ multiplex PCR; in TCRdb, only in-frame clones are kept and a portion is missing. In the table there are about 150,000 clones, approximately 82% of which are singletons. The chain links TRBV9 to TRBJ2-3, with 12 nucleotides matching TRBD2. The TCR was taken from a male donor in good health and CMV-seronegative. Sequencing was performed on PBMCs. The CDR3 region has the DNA TGTGCCAGCAGCACGACTAGCGGGAGTAAGAATACGCAGTATTTT. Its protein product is CASSTTSGSKNTQYF.